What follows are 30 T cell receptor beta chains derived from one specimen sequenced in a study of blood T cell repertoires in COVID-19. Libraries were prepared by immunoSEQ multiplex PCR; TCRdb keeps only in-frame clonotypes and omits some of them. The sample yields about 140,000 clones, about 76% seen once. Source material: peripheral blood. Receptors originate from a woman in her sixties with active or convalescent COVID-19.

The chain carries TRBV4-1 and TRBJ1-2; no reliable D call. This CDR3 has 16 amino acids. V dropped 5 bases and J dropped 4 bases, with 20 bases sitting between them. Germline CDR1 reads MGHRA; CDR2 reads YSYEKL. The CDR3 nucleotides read TGCGCCAGCAGCGACTGGCCCACTCTAGCCTCCTATGGCTACACCTTC. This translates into CASSDWPTLASYGYTF.

CDR3 sequence: CASSLVGTKETQYF. CDR3 bases: TGTGCCAGCAGCTTGGTCGGGACAAAAGAGACCCAGTACTTC. This chain links TRBV5-5 with TRBJ2-5, with a tentative D call TRBD1 (6 bases). V lost 0 bases and J 3 bases, leaving 9 bases between the germline ends. CDR3 size: 14 residues. CDR1 SGHKS and CDR2 YYEKEE come from the germline V gene (reference sequence).

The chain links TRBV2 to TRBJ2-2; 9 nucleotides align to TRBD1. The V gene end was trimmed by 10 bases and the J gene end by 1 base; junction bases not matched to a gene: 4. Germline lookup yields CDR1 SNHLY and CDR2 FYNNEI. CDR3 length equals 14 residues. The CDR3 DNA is TGTGCCACCAGGGGACAGGGGAACACCGGGGAGCTGTTTTTT. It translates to CATRGQGNTGELFF.

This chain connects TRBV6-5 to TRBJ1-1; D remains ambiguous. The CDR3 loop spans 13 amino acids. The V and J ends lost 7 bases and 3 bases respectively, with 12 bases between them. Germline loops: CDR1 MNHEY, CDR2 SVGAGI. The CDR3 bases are TGTGCCAGCAAGGCGGGGATCCACACTGAAGCTTTCTTT. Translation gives CASKAGIHTEAFF.

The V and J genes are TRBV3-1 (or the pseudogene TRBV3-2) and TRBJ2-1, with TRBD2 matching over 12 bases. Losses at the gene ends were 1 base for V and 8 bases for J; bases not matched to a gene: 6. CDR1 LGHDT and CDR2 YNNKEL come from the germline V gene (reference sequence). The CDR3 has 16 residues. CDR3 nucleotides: TGTGCCAGCAGCCAAGCCGGACTAGCGGGGTCGGATGAGCAGTTCTTC. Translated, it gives CASSQAGLAGSDEQFF.

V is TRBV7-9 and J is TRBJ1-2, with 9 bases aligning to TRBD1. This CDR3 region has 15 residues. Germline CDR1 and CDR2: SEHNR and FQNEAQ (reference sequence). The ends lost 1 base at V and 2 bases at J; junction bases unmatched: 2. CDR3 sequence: CASSLGQGENYGYTF. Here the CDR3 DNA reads TGTGCCAGCAGCTTAGGACAGGGGGAAAACTATGGCTACACCTTC.

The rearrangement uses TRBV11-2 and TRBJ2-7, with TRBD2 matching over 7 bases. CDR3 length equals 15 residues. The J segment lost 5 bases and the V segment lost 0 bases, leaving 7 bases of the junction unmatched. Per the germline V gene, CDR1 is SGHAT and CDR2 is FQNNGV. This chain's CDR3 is CASSLDRGSTHEQYF. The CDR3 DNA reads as TGTGCCAGCAGCTTAGATCGCGGGAGTACCCACGAGCAGTACTTC.

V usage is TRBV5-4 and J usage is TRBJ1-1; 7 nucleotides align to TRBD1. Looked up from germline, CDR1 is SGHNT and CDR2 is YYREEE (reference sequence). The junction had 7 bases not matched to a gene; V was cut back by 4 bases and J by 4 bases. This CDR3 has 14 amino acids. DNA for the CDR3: TGTGCCAGCAGCCAAGGACAGGACTTCACTGAAGCTTTCTTT. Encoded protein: CASSQGQDFTEAFF.

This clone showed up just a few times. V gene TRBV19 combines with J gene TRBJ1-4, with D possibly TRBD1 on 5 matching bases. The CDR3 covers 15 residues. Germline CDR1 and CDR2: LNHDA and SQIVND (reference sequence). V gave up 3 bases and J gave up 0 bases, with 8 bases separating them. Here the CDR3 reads CASSMGQATNEKLFF. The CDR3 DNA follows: TGTGCCAGTAGTATGGGGCAAGCAACTAATGAAAAACTGTTTTTT.

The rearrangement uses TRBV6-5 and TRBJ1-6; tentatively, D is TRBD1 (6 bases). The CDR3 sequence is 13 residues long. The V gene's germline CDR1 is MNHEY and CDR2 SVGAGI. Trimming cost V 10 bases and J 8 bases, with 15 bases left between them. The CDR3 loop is CATGQGYDSPLHF. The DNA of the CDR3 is TGTGCCACAGGTCAGGGGTATGATTCACCCCTCCACTTT.

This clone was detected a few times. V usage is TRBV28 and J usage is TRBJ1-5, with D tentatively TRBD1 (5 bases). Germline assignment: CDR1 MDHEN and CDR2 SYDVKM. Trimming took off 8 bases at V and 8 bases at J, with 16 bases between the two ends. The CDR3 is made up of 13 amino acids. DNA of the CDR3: TGTGCCAGCGGATCCTATAGGGGCGAGCCCCAGCATTTT. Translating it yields CASGSYRGEPQHF.

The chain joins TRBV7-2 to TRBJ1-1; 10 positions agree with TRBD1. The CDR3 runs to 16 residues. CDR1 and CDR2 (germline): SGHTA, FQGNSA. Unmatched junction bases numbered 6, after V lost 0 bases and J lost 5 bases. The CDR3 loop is CASSLAVGQGGTEAFF. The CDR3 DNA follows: TGTGCCAGCAGCTTAGCGGTTGGACAGGGGGGAACTGAAGCTTTCTTT.

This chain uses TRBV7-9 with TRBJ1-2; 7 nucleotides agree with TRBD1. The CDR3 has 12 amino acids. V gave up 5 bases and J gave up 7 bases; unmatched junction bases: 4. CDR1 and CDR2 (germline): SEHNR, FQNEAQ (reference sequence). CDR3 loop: CASSVDRVGYTF. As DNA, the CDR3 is TGTGCCAGCAGCGTCGACAGGGTTGGCTACACCTTC.

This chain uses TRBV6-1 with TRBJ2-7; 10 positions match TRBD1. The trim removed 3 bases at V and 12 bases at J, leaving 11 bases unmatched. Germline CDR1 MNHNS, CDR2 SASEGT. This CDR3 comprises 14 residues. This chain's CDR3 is CASSDNSRTGGLYV. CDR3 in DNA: TGTGCCAGCAGTGACAACTCTCGGACAGGGGGTTTGTACGTC.

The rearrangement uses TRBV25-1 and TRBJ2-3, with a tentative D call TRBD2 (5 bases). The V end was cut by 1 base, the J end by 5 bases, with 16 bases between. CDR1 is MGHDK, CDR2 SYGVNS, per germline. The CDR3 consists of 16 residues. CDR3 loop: CASSELGGNGEDTQYF. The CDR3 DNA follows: TGTGCCAGCAGTGAATTAGGAGGTAACGGGGAAGATACGCAGTATTTT.

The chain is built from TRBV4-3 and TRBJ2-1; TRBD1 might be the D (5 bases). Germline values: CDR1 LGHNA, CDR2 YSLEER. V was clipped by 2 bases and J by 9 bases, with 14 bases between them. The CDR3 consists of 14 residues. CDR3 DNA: TGCGCCAGCAGCCAATTACAGGCGTCGGTTGAGCAGTTCTTC. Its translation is CASSQLQASVEQFF.

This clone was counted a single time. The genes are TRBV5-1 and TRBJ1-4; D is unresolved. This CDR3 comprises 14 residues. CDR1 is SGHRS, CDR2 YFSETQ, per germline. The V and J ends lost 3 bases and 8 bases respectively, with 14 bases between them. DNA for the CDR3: TGCGCCAGCAGCTCCAATCCAACGGGAGAAAAACTGTTTTTT. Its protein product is CASSSNPTGEKLFF.

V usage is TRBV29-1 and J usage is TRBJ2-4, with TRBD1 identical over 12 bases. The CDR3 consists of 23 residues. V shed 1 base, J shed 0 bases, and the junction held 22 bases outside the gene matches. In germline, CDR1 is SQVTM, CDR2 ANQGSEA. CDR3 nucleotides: TGCAGCGTTGAAGCCCCGGGACAGGGGGCGCTTAGGGACCGGGATCTAGCCAAAAACATTCAGTACTTC. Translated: CSVEAPGQGALRDRDLAKNIQYF.

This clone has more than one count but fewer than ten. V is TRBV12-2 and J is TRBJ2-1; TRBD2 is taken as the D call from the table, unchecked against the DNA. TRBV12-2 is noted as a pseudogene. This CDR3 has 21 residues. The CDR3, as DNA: TGTGCAAGTCGCTTCTCCCCTGGACTAGCGGGAGACGTTAGCTCCTACAATGAGCAGTTCTTC. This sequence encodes CASRFSPGLAGDVSSYNEQFF.

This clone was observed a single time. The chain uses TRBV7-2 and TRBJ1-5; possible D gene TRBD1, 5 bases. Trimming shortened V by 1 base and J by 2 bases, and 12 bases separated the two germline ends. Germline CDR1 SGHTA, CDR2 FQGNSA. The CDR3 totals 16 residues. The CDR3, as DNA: TGTGCCAGCAGCTTAGTTGGGGGGGACGGCAATCAGCCCCAGCATTTT. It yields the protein CASSLVGGDGNQPQHF. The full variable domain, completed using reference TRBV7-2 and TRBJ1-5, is GAGVSQSPSNKVTEKGKDVELRCDPISGHTALYWYRQSLGQGLEFLIYFQGNSAPDKSGLPSDRFSAERTGGSVSTLTIQRTQQEDSAVYLCASSLVGGDGNQPQHFGDGTRLSIL.

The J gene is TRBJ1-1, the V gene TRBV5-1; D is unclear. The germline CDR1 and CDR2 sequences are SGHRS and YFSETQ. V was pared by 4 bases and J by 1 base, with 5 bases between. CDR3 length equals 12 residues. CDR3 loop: CASSAQNTEAFF. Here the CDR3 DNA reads TGCGCCAGCAGCGCACAGAACACTGAAGCTTTCTTT.

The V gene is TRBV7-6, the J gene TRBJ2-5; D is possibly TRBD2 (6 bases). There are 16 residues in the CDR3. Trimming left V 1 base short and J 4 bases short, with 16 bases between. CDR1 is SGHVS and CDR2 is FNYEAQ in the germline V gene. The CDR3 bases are TGTGCCAGCAGCTTAGTACGGCGGGGAGGAGGAGAGACCCAGTACTTC. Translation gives CASSLVRRGGGETQYF.

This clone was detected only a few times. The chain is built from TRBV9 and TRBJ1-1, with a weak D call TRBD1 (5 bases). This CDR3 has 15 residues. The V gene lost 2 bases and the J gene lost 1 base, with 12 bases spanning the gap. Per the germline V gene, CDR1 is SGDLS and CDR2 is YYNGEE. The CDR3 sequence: CASSVSGRGNTEAFF. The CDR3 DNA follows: TGTGCCAGCAGCGTCTCAGGGAGGGGGAACACTGAAGCTTTCTTT.

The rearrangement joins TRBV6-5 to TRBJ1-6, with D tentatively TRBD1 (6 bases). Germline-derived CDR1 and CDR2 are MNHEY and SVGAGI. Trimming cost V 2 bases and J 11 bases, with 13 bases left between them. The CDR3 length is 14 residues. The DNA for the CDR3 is TGTGCCAGCAGTTACGTAGGGGGGGAGACACCCCTCCACTTT. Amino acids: CASSYVGGETPLHF.

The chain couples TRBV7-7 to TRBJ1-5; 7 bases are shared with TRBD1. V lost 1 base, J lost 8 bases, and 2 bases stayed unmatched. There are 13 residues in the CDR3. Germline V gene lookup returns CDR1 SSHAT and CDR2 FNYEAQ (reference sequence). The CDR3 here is CASSLGQGEPQHF. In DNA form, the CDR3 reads TGTGCCAGCAGCTTAGGCCAGGGGGAGCCCCAGCATTTT.

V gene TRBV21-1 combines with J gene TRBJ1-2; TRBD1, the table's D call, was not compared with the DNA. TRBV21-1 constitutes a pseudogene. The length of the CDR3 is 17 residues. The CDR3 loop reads CASSIGGDRVFTEGYTF. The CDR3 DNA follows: TGTGCCAGCAGCATTGGTGGAGACAGGGTCTTCACTGAGGGCTACACCTTC.

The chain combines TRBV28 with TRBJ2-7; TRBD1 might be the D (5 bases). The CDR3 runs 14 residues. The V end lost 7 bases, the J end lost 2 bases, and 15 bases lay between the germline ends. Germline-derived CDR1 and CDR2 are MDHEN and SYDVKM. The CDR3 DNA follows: TGTGCCAGCACTAGTTTAGACAGTACCTACGAGCAGTACGTC. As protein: CASTSLDSTYEQYV.

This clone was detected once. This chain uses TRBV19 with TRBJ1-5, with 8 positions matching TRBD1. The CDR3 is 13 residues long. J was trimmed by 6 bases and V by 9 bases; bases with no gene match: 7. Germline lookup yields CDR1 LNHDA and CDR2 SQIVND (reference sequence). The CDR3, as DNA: TGTGCCAGCAGGACAGGGTGGGTTCAGCCCCAGCATTTT. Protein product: CASRTGWVQPQHF.

The CDR3, as DNA: TGTGCCACCTCAGGAGGACAGGGAAACGAAAAACTGTTTTTT. Amino acids: CATSGGQGNEKLFF. The chain is built from TRBV10-3 and TRBJ1-4, with TRBD1 identical over 8 bases. The CDR3 is 14 amino acids. V lost 10 bases and J lost 8; bases outside the gene matches: 12. From germline, CDR1 is ENHRY and CDR2 SYGVKD.

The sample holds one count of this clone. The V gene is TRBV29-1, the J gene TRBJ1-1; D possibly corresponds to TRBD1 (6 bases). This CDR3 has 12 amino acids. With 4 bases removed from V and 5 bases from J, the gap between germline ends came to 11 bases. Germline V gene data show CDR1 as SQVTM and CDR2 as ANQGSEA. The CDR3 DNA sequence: TGCAGCGTTGGAAGGGGGGGGACTGAAGCTTTCTTT. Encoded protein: CSVGRGGTEAFF. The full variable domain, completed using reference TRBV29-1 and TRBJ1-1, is SAVISQKPSRDICQRGTSLTIQCQVDSQVTMMFWYRQQPGQSLTLIATANQGSEATYESGFVIDKFPISRPNLTFSTLTVSNMSPEDSSIYLCSVGRGGTEAFFGQGTRLTVV.